This T cell receptor beta chain stems from a study of blood T cell repertoires in COVID-19. The CDR3 is 17 amino acids. Trimming removed 4 bases at V and 2 bases at J, with 17 bases between. The germline CDR1 and CDR2 sequences are LGHDT and YNNKEL (reference sequence). Here immunoSEQ multiplex PCR was the method, and the copy in TCRdb shows in-frame clones only, minus some. The table shows about 280,000 clones, with 85% occurring only once. The chain combines TRBV3-1 (or the pseudogene TRBV3-2) with TRBJ2-2; TRBD2 might be the D (6 bases). Specimen: peripheral blood. The sequence was obtained from a human donor in a cohort sampled during active COVID-19. The DNA for the CDR3 is TGTGCCAGCAGCCTCTATGGCGGGAAGGGAAACACCGGGGAGCTGTTTTTT. The encoded protein is CASSLYGGKGNTGELFF.